This TCR beta chain emerged from a study of siplizumab effects on memory and regulatory T cells. Study-level findings and limits: Alloreactive sequences tracing back to unstimulated CD4+ memory cells were significantly reduced by siplizumab. Memory cells seemed less diverse than naive T cells, which seemed major alloresponse contributors. Few alloreactive clones mapped to unstimulated subsets.

CDR1 is SGHTA and CDR2 is FQGTGA in the germline V gene. This CDR3 is built from 14 residues. V shed 0 bases and J 6 bases; nucleotides not matched to a gene: 0. About this clone: What it recognizes is unknown.

Measured with immunoSEQ multiplex PCR; TCRdb has only the in-frame clones, and not every one. This sample has 56,000 or so clones, with around 97% found just once. Unstimulated naive, memory, effector memory and TEMRA subsets were also sequenced, drawn from three donor pairs. The specimen was naive CD8+ T cells sorted from blood. This receptor was obtained from a human donor in good health. This chain links TRBV7-3 with TRBJ2-1, with TRBD2 identical over 9 bases. The CDR3 bases are TGTGCCAGCAGCTTAACTAGCGGGAGCAATGAGCAGTTCTTC. Protein: CASSLTSGSNEQFF.